This is a list of T cell receptor beta chains from one sample in a study of blood T cell repertoires in COVID-19. TCRdb's table, derived via immunoSEQ multiplex PCR, lists solely in-frame clones and lacks some. The sample carries about 37,000 clones, about 89% recorded once. Specimen: peripheral blood. Receptor source: a woman in her thirties in a cohort sampled during active COVID-19. The CDR3 runs from the conserved cysteine through the conserved F or W. A D gene is named only where the DNA matches it firmly. Size is stated for part of the rows, as once, few or many counts, or as a class when the clone is expanded.

D gene	V gene	J gene	clone size	CDR3 protein	CDR3 DNA
.	TRBV7-6	TRBJ1-1	.	CASSLSGGSRDTEAFF	TGTGCCAGCAGCTTAAGTGGGGGGAGCCGGGACACTGAAGCTTTCTTT
TRBD2	TRBV12-5	TRBJ2-5	.	CASGLFYPGLAGGGDQETQYF	TGTGCTAGTGGTTTGTTCTATCCGGGGCTAGCGGGAGGAGGGGACCAAGAGACCCAGTACTTC
.	TRBV13	TRBJ2-7	.	CASSFSPGNPYEQYF	TGTGCCAGCAGCTTCTCCCCGGGGAATCCCTACGAGCAGTACTTC
TRBD2	TRBV23-1	TRBJ2-1	.	CASSQYGGASGRRRRYNEQFF	TGCGCCAGCAGTCAATACGGGGGGGCTAGCGGGAGACGTAGGCGGTACAATGAGCAGTTCTTC
TRBD2	TRBV18	TRBJ2-3	.	CASSPPRLAGTDTQYF	TGTGCCAGCTCACCACCGCGCCTAGCGGGCACAGATACGCAGTATTTT
TRBD1	TRBV11-2	TRBJ1-2	.	CASSLDPAAGGSSGYTF	TGTGCCAGCAGCTTAGACCCCGCTGCAGGGGGCAGCAGTGGCTACACCTTC
.	TRBV11-3	TRBJ2-5	.	CASSLGRGIGQETQYF	TGTGCCAGCAGCTTAGGACGGGGTATAGGACAAGAGACCCAGTACTTC
TRBD2	TRBV5-1	TRBJ2-5	.	CASSYGSGRGETQYF	TGCGCCAGCAGCTACGGTAGCGGGAGAGGAGAGACCCAGTACTTC
TRBD2	TRBV27	TRBJ2-1	.	CASRKGLAGGIEQFF	TGTGCCAGCAGGAAGGGACTAGCGGGAGGGATTGAGCAGTTCTTC
.	TRBV5-4	TRBJ1-1	.	CASSRFGSTEAFF	TGTGCCAGCAGCCGTTTCGGGTCCACTGAAGCTTTCTTT
TRBD1	TRBV15	TRBJ1-2	.	CATSSEMVRDRLNYGYTF	TGTGCCACCAGCAGTGAGATGGTTAGGGACAGGCTAAACTATGGCTACACCTTC
.	TRBV4-1	TRBJ2-7	.	CASSRGTASDYEQYF	TGCGCCAGCAGCCGAGGGACTGCCTCTGACTACGAGCAGTACTTC
.	TRBV14	TRBJ1-1	few	CASSQLSNTEAFF	TGTGCCAGCAGCCAACTATCGAACACTGAAGCTTTCTTT
TRBD1	TRBV28	TRBJ2-7	.	CASNNPPGTALTSYEQYF	TGTGCCAGCAATAATCCCCCCGGGACAGCCTTAACCTCCTACGAGCAGTACTTC
.	TRBV7-6	TRBJ2-3	.	CASSLADPGSSRVDTQYF	TGTGCCAGCAGCTTAGCGGATCCGGGAAGTTCCAGAGTGGATACGCAGTATTTT
.	TRBV19	TRBJ1-2	.	CASTHPSRLYGYTF	TGTGCCAGTACCCACCCATCCAGGCTCTATGGCTACACCTTC
.	TRBV18	TRBJ2-7	.	CASSPWAGDAYEQYF	TGCGCCAGCTCACCATGGGCAGGGGATGCCTACGAGCAGTACTTC
TRBD1	TRBV5-4	TRBJ1-2	.	CASSLPDRAIYGYTF	TGTGCCAGCAGCTTACCGGACAGGGCCATCTATGGCTACACCTTC
TRBD2	TRBV15	TRBJ2-1	.	CATGTGTSGTNEQFF	TGTGCCACCGGAACCGGGACTAGCGGGACCAATGAGCAGTTCTTC
.	TRBV11-1	TRBJ2-7	.	CASSLVGGEQYF	TGTGCCAGCAGCTTAGTAGGGGGCGAGCAGTACTTC
.	TRBV21-1	TRBJ2-1	.	CASSKAERRWYEQFF	TGTGCCAGCAGCAAAGCAGAGCGGCGGTGGTATGAGCAGTTCTTC
TRBD1	TRBV5-6	TRBJ1-4	.	CASSRDRGNEKLFF	TGTGCCAGCAGCCGAGACAGGGGAAATGAAAAACTGTTTTTT
.	TRBV15	TRBJ1-1	.	CATSDEDRENTEAFF	TGTGCCACCAGCGATGAGGACAGAGAGAACACTGAAGCTTTCTTT
.	TRBV5-4	TRBJ2-3	.	CASSLDRGVTDTQYF	TGTGCCAGCAGCTTGGACCGGGGAGTTACAGATACGCAGTATTTT
TRBD2	TRBV4-3	TRBJ2-7	.	CASSQGTSGILYEQYF	TGCGCCAGCAGCCAAGGGACTAGCGGGATTCTATACGAGCAGTACTTC
.	TRBV9	TRBJ2-7	.	CASSETGVRDAYEQYF	TGTGCCAGCAGCGAGACTGGTGTGCGGGATGCGTACGAGCAGTACTTC
.	TRBV24-1	TRBJ2-1	.	CATSDFSGGNEQFF	TGTGCCACCAGTGACTTTTCGGGTGGCAATGAGCAGTTCTTC
.	TRBV6-2/TRBV6-3	TRBJ2-7	.	CASSFGGREQYF	TGTGCCAGCAGTTTCGGGGGGCGCGAGCAGTACTTC
TRBD1	TRBV9	TRBJ2-1	.	CASSTPRNPGQAYNEQFF	TGTGCCAGCAGCACCCCTCGGAACCCGGGACAGGCCTACAATGAGCAGTTCTTC
.	TRBV7-9	TRBJ2-5	.	CASSLGRLSDSLQETQYF	TGTGCCAGCAGCTTAGGGCGCCTAAGCGATTCCCTACAAGAGACCCAGTACTTC
.	TRBV7-2	TRBJ2-1	.	CASSPNPGYEQFF	TGTGCCAGCAGCCCAAACCCGGGGTATGAGCAGTTCTTC
TRBD2	TRBV30	TRBJ2-3	.	CAWRLAGGPNTQYF	TGTGCCTGGAGACTAGCGGGAGGGCCAAATACGCAGTATTTT
TRBD2	TRBV27	TRBJ2-3	.	CASSPVAGGKTDTQYF	TGTGCCAGCAGTCCCGTAGCGGGAGGGAAAACAGATACGCAGTATTTT
.	TRBV30	TRBJ1-1	.	CAWSPPTATVLFF	TGTGCCTGGAGTCCACCGACAGCCACAGTTCTTTTCTTT
TRBD1	TRBV28	TRBJ1-3	.	CASSRTGTGNTIYF	TGTGCCAGCAGTCGGACAGGGACTGGAAACACCATATATTTT